One and the same sample provided the 13 T cell receptor beta chains below, sequenced in a study of Ad26.COV2.S vaccination and SARS-CoV-2 variants. Clones were read by immunoSEQ multiplex PCR, and TCRdb kept only the in-frame ones, dropping some. The sample includes about 430,000 clones, over 75% of them seen just once. Stated treatment: roughly 18 received Ad26.COV2.S at low or high dose, single or two shots; several received placebo; per-sample allocation not given. Vaccine and placebo recipients were sampled on day 63 after the first injection. Sequenced here: peripheral blood, sampled in a trial of Ad26.COV2.S vaccine versus placebo. The receptor source for this set is a person aged 18-60 years who received the Ad26.COV2.S COVID-19 vaccine or a placebo.

CDR3 bases: TGCGCCAGCAGCCTAGCGGGAGGCTCCTACAATGAGCAGTTCTTC. This translates into CASSLAGGSYNEQFF. The chain combines TRBV4-1 with TRBJ2-1; 10 bases line up with TRBD2. The germline V gene encodes CDR1 MGHRA and CDR2 YSYEKL. V lost 4 bases to trimming and J lost 0 bases; unmatched junction nucleotides: 0. The CDR3 totals 15 residues.

The rearrangement links TRBV6-5 to TRBJ2-7, with 7 bases matching TRBD1. The CDR3 runs to 13 residues. Germline-derived CDR1 and CDR2 are MNHEY and SVGAGI. V dropped 5 bases and J dropped 3; count of bases not matched to a gene: 4. The CDR3: CASSKTGLYEQYF. The CDR3 DNA follows: TGTGCCAGCAGTAAGACAGGGCTCTACGAGCAGTACTTC.

The rearrangement joins TRBV24-1 to TRBJ1-5, with no clear D. Deletions cut 4 bases from V and 0 bases from J, with 12 bases between. There are 16 residues in the CDR3. CDR1 and CDR2 from the germline V gene are KGHDR and SFDVKD. The CDR3 reads CATSDSDGYSNQPQHF. The CDR3 DNA follows: TGTGCCACCAGTGACTCCGACGGTTATAGCAATCAGCCCCAGCATTTT.

This clone came up a few times. The gene calls are TRBV4-3 and TRBJ1-2, with D perhaps matching TRBD1 (5 bases). The CDR3 totals 14 residues. Trimming shortened V by 2 bases and J by 8 bases, and 15 bases separated the two germline ends. CDR1 LGHNA and CDR2 YSLEER come from the germline V gene. The CDR3 DNA reads as TGCGCCAGCAGCCAATACGGGACGGACGGGGGCTACACCTTC. Protein: CASSQYGTDGGYTF.

This clone was seen once. The chain has TRBV18 and TRBJ2-3, with D possibly TRBD2 on 6 matching bases. Trimming removed 0 bases at V and 5 bases at J, with 18 bases between. CDR1 and CDR2 from the germline V gene are KGHSH and LQKENI. This CDR3 is 17 amino acids long. The CDR3 sequence: CASSPPSLARGGDTQYF. The CDR3 DNA reads as TGTGCCAGCTCACCACCGTCCCTAGCGCGAGGTGGAGATACGCAGTATTTT.

This chain connects TRBV2 to TRBJ2-3; unclear D gene. V lost 6 bases, J lost 6 bases, and 13 bases lay in between. This CDR3 is built from 13 residues. Germline assignment: CDR1 SNHLY and CDR2 FYNNEI. The DNA of the CDR3 is TGTGCCAGCAGCGTTAGGAGCCCGGATACGCAGTATTTT. Residues: CASSVRSPDTQYF.

This chain links TRBV11-2 with TRBJ2-5; 8 bases map to TRBD2. This CDR3 is 12 amino acids long. V shed 5 bases and J 7 bases; nucleotides not matched to a gene: 3. Germline V CDR1 and CDR2: SGHAT, FQNNGV. This chain's CDR3 is CASSPGGGTQYF. The DNA of the CDR3 is TGTGCCAGCAGCCCCGGGGGGGGGACCCAGTACTTC.

The chain employs TRBV11-3 and TRBJ2-3; 9 bases fit TRBD1. The ends lost 6 bases at V and 0 bases at J; junction bases unmatched: 16. Germline CDR1 is SGHNT and CDR2 is YENEEA. This CDR3 has 19 residues. CDR3 loop: CASRIQGALLTPSTDTQYF. CDR3 sequence (DNA): TGTGCCAGCAGAATACAGGGGGCCTTACTCACTCCTAGCACAGATACGCAGTATTTT.

The chain combines TRBV12-2 with TRBJ2-5; the DNA was not used to check the table's D call, TRBD1. TRBV12-2 has pseudogene status. The CDR3 consists of 16 residues. The CDR3 here is CATPTATGALRETQYF. The CDR3 nucleotides read TGTGCAACCCCAACTGCTACAGGGGCCCTCCGAGAGACCCAGTACTTC.

This chain links TRBV7-9 with TRBJ2-7, with unresolved D. Trimming cost V 3 bases and J 5 bases, with 5 bases left between them. The CDR3 length is 11 residues. Germline V gene data show CDR1 as SEHNR and CDR2 as FQNEAQ (reference sequence). In DNA form, the CDR3 reads TGTGCCAGCAGCTTCTTCGACGAGCAGTACTTC. Translation gives CASSFFDEQYF.

This chain uses TRBV5-4 with TRBJ1-6; D is unresolved. V lost 1 base, J lost 7 bases, and 9 bases lay in between. Germline values: CDR1 SGHNT, CDR2 YYREEE (reference sequence). CDR3 length equals 14 residues. CDR3 DNA: TGTGCCAGCAGCTTGTCCGTTATGAATTCACCCCTCCACTTT. As protein: CASSLSVMNSPLHF.

In DNA form, the CDR3 reads TGTGCCAGCAGCTTAGACCAGGGGACAGACGGGGAGCTGTTTTTT. It codes for CASSLDQGTDGELFF. The J gene is TRBJ2-2, the V gene TRBV7-9; 7 nucleotides align to TRBD1. Germline CDR1 is SEHNR and CDR2 is FQNEAQ (reference sequence). Trimming at V came to 1 base and at J to 7 bases, leaving 6 bases not matched to a gene. The CDR3 extends over 15 amino acids.

This sequence joins TRBV5-1 and TRBJ2-1; 8 bases fit TRBD1. Germline CDR1 SGHRS, CDR2 YFSETQ. The CDR3 has 14 amino acids. V trimming: 4 bases; J trimming: 6 bases; junction bases outside the gene matches: 6. The CDR3 DNA reads as TGCGCCAGCAGCGCCGGGACAGGAATCAATGAGCAGTTCTTC. Encoded protein: CASSAGTGINEQFF. The full variable domain, rest sourced from reference TRBV5-1 and TRBJ2-1, is KAGVTQTPRYLIKTRGQQVTLSCSPISGHRSVSWYQQTPGQGLQFLFEYFSETQRNKGNFPGRFSGRQFSNSRSEMNVSTLELGDSALYLCASSAGTGINEQFFGPGTRLTVL.